A single sample gave rise to the 20 T cell receptor beta chains below, sequenced in a study of blood T cell repertoires in COVID-19. The method was immunoSEQ multiplex PCR; TCRdb's version includes in-frame clones alone and lacks a portion of them. The sample has fewer than 110,000 clones, 91% seen once. The specimen sequenced was peripheral blood. The receptors shown here come from a man in his fifties or sixties with acute or convalescent COVID-19.

V usage is TRBV6-5 and J usage is TRBJ2-3; possible D gene TRBD2, 6 bases. The CDR3 extends over 15 amino acids. Trimming removed 6 bases from V and 4 bases from J, with 17 bases in between. Germline CDR1 reads MNHEY; CDR2 reads SVGAGI. In DNA, the CDR3 is TGTGCCAGCAGGATCTATGGAGGGGCTCCAGATACGCAGTATTTT. Its protein product is CASRIYGGAPDTQYF.

The CDR3 DNA reads as TGTGCCAGCAGCCCTTTTTTGCGACAGGGGTCACCCCTCCACTTT. This translates into CASSPFLRQGSPLHF. V is TRBV3-1 (or the pseudogene TRBV3-2) and J is TRBJ1-6, with 8 bases identical to TRBD1. V shed 4 bases, J shed 10 bases, and the junction held 9 bases outside the gene matches. The CDR3 length is 15 residues. The germline CDR1 and CDR2 sequences are LGHDT and YNNKEL (reference sequence).

The chain joins TRBV7-8 to TRBJ1-1; D unclear. The germline gives CDR1 SGHVS, CDR2 FQNEAQ. Trimming stripped 3 bases from V and 4 bases from J, with 6 bases between. The CDR3 is 12 residues long. CDR3 in DNA: TGTGCCAGCAGCTTGAGTTTCACTGAAGCTTTCTTT. Translating gives CASSLSFTEAFF.

This clone was recorded a few times. The rearrangement joins TRBV21-1 to TRBJ1-6; the D call in the table, TRBD1, was not verified against the DNA. TRBV21-1 is a listed pseudogene. CDR3 length: 16 residues. The CDR3 protein is CASSSYQDTYNSPLHF. CDR3 in DNA: TGTGCCAGCAGCTCTTATCAGGACACCTATAATTCACCCCTCCACTTT.

The rearrangement joins TRBV29-1 to TRBJ1-1, with unresolved D. The germline V and J ends were trimmed by 2 bases and 3 bases, with 10 bases remaining between them. The germline CDR1 and CDR2 sequences are SQVTM and ANQGSEA. The CDR3 is 13 amino acids. The CDR3 loop is CSVEIGGDTEAFF. In DNA form, the CDR3 reads TGCAGCGTTGAAATAGGAGGAGACACTGAAGCTTTCTTT.

The chain has TRBV28 and TRBJ1-5, with TRBD1 identical over 7 bases. CDR1 and CDR2 from the germline V gene are MDHEN and SYDVKM. The CDR3 is 14 amino acids. The trim removed 6 bases at V and 1 base at J, leaving 3 bases unmatched. In nucleotides, the CDR3 is TGTGCCAGCAGGGGACAGCCAAGCAATCAGCCCCAGCATTTT. It is translated as CASRGQPSNQPQHF.

The J gene is TRBJ2-2, the V gene TRBV28, with D perhaps matching TRBD2 (5 bases). Germline CDR1 MDHEN, CDR2 SYDVKM. The CDR3 is made up of 15 amino acids. Trimming left V 5 bases short and J 1 base short, with 11 bases between. The CDR3 sequence: CASSPGLLNTGELFF. The CDR3 region has the DNA TGTGCCAGCAGTCCCGGACTCCTGAACACCGGGGAGCTGTTTTTT.

V and J are TRBV2 and TRBJ1-2; unclear D gene. CDR3 length: 12 residues. V was cut by 2 bases and J by 3 bases, with 4 bases left in between. Germline assignment: CDR1 SNHLY and CDR2 FYNNEI. The CDR3 sequence is CASSELDYGYTF. The CDR3, as DNA: TGTGCCAGCAGTGAACTAGACTATGGCTACACCTTC. Full variable domain (remainder filled in from reference TRBV2 and TRBJ1-2): EPEVTQTPSHQVTQMGQEVILRCVPISNHLYFYWYRQILGQKVEFLVSFYNNEISEKSEIFDDQFSVERPDGSNFTLKIRSTKLEDSAMYFCASSELDYGYTFGSGTRLTVV.

The CDR3 sequence: CATSDPTGNTGELFF. The CDR3 DNA reads TGTGCCACCAGTGACCCGACAGGGAACACCGGGGAGCTGTTTTTT. The chain recombines TRBV24-1 with TRBJ2-2; possible D gene TRBD1, 6 bases. The CDR3 sequence is 15 residues long. From germline, CDR1 is KGHDR and CDR2 SFDVKD. V lost 4 bases to trimming and J lost 1 base, with 9 bases between them.

This chain links TRBV7-9 with TRBJ2-2; D uncertain. Germline CDR1 reads SEHNR; CDR2 reads FQNEAQ (reference sequence). V lost 3 bases to trimming and J lost 7 bases, with 15 bases between them. The CDR3 runs 15 residues. The CDR3 DNA follows: TGTGCCAGCAGCTTCGTGTTGATGCGCGGCGGGGAGCTGTTTTTT. Translating gives CASSFVLMRGGELFF. Drawing the rest from reference TRBV7-9 and TRBJ2-2, the complete variable domain is DTGVSQNPRHKITKRGQNVTFRCDPISEHNRLYWYRQTLGQGPEFLTYFQNEAQLEKSRLLSDRFSAERPKGSFSTLEIQRTEQGDSAMYLCASSFVLMRGGELFFGEGSRLTVL.

The chain joins TRBV7-2 to TRBJ2-1; a possible D gene is TRBD2 (5 bases). Germline V CDR1 and CDR2: SGHTA, FQGNSA. With 7 bases removed from V and 3 bases from J, the gap between germline ends came to 16 bases. CDR3 length: 15 amino acids. CDR3 sequence reads: CASTSRIARYNEQFF. The CDR3 nucleotides read TGTGCCAGCACCTCGAGAATAGCGCGCTACAATGAGCAGTTCTTC.

In its sample, this clone was seen once. The chain has TRBV7-2 and TRBJ2-1, with 8 bases matching TRBD2. Germline V lookup: CDR1 SGHTA, CDR2 FQGNSA. Trimming took 5 bases from V and 1 from J; bases not matched to a gene: 7. This CDR3 region has 16 residues. The CDR3 DNA reads TGTGCCAGCAGCCAGGGAGCGGGGGTATCCTACAATGAGCAGTTCTTC. This codes for CASSQGAGVSYNEQFF.

This clone was counted only a few times. The rearrangement joins TRBV11-3 to TRBJ2-7, with 8 bases that match TRBD1. The CDR3 sequence is 13 residues long. V lost 3 bases and J lost 6; bases outside the gene matches: 4. Per germline, CDR1 SGHNT and CDR2 YENEEA. The CDR3 DNA reads as TGTGCCAGCAGCTTCGGACAGGGAACCGAGCAGTACTTC. Its protein product is CASSFGQGTEQYF. The complete variable domain, with remaining parts taken from reference TRBV11-3 and TRBJ2-7, reads EAGVVQSPRYKIIEKKQPVAFWCNPISGHNTLYWYLQNLGQGPELLIRYENEEAVDDSQLPKDRFSAERLKGVDSTLKIQPAELGDSAVYLCASSFGQGTEQYFGPGTRLTVT.

The gene calls are TRBV6-5 and TRBJ1-3; TRBD1 might be the D (5 bases). V dropped 8 bases and J dropped 4 bases, with 15 bases sitting between them. The CDR3 is 14 residues long. Germline-derived CDR1 and CDR2 are MNHEY and SVGAGI. In DNA form, the CDR3 reads TGTGCCAGCCCCAGGGTCCCAAAGGGAAACACCATATATTTT. Translating gives CASPRVPKGNTIYF.

V and J are TRBV5-1 and TRBJ2-7; D is perhaps TRBD1 (5 bases). From germline, CDR1 is SGHRS and CDR2 YFSETQ. The ends were cut back, 2 bases at V and 7 bases at J, with 10 bases in the middle. This CDR3 region has 12 residues. CDR3 nucleotide sequence: TGCGCCAGCAGCTTCACCCCAGGGGAGCAGTACTTC. It is translated as CASSFTPGEQYF.

This chain connects TRBV3-1 (or the pseudogene TRBV3-2) to TRBJ1-1, with 9 bases aligning to TRBD1. The CDR3 extends over 15 amino acids. CDR1 is LGHDT, CDR2 YNNKEL, per germline (reference sequence). J lost 5 bases, V lost 4 bases, and 8 bases had no gene match. This CDR3 reads CASSPPGTGRTEAFF. The CDR3 coding sequence is TGTGCCAGCAGCCCACCGGGGACAGGGAGGACTGAAGCTTTCTTT.

This clone showed up just once. The V and J genes are TRBV12-3 or TRBV12-4 and TRBJ2-7; 7 bases match TRBD1. The ends lost 3 bases at V and 2 bases at J; junction bases unmatched: 1. The CDR3 sequence is 13 residues long. In DNA, the CDR3 is TGTGCCAGCAGTTTCGGGACAGCCTACGAGCAGTACTTC. Amino acids: CASSFGTAYEQYF.

J is TRBJ2-1 and V is TRBV7-8; perhaps TRBD1 as D (5 bases). The germline V gene has CDR1 SGHVS and CDR2 FQNEAQ. CDR3 length equals 15 residues. The V end was cut by 5 bases, the J end by 6 bases, with 17 bases between. The CDR3 sequence: CASSRLQGIGNEQFF. The CDR3 DNA follows: TGTGCCAGCAGCCGTCTCCAGGGAATAGGCAATGAGCAGTTCTTC.

V is TRBV6-5 and J is TRBJ2-2; maybe TRBD2 (5 bases). Germline loops: CDR1 MNHEY, CDR2 SVGAGI. With 7 bases removed from V and 1 base from J, the gap between germline ends came to 13 bases. This CDR3 contains 15 residues. The CDR3 nucleotides are TGTGCCAGCACCGAGGGTGGCAGGAACACCGGGGAGCTGTTTTTT. As protein: CASTEGGRNTGELFF.

The genes are TRBV18 and TRBJ1-1; TRBD1 is a possible D gene (6 bases). Trimming left V 6 bases short and J 8 bases short, with 13 bases between. Per germline, CDR1 KGHSH and CDR2 LQKENI. This CDR3 contains 12 residues. The CDR3 DNA sequence: TGTGCCAGCTCCTCAGGGGACAAGGAAGCTTTCTTT. This encodes CASSSGDKEAFF.